This T cell receptor (beta chain) emerged from a study of blood T cell repertoires in COVID-19. On the study more broadly: COVID-19 samples, acute and convalescent, were from the United States, Italy and Spain. The analysed material was cDNA or gDNA that came from T cells, B-cell-depleted T cells, or PBMCs.

Germline-derived CDR1 and CDR2 are SNHLY and FYNNEI. The V end was cut by 6 bases, the J end by 5 bases, with 10 bases between. This CDR3 contains 13 residues. In the original workflow: Amplified reference gene primers provided the basis for estimating nucleated cell counts. The repertoire was sequenced with immunoSEQ multiplex PCR; TCRdb's copy has only in-frame clones and lacks some. From that table come the V and J calls and clone size; the DNA was used to work out D and trimming. Among about 73,000 clones listed, roughly 89% were seen once. Material: peripheral blood. The V call is TRBV2, the J call TRBJ1-4, with D perhaps matching TRBD1 (5 bases). The clonotype was recovered from an elderly man with acute or convalescent COVID-19. CDR3 sequence (DNA): TGTGCCAGCAGCCACAGGCCAAATGAAAAACTGTTTTTT. Translated, it gives CASSHRPNEKLFF.